This T cell receptor beta chain was sequenced in a study of T cells in Graves' hyperthyroidism and ophthalmopathy. This clonotype was detected ten times or more. RNA transcripts served as the template for amplifying TCR beta CDR3 regions. When the TCR CDR3 underwent first-round RT-PCR, the HTBI primer set was used. TCRdb recomputed calls from the multiplex PCR reads with MiXCR, one row per CDR3 protein. The table shows about 480,000 distinct CDR3 sequences, with roughly 14% occurring only once. The V gene end was trimmed by 8 bases and the J gene end by 4 bases; junction bases not matched to a gene: 10. The CDR3 loop spans 15 amino acids. CDR1 and CDR2 from the germline V gene are SGHRS and YFSETQ. Patients counted as stable if ophthalmopathy did not develop within 18 months. The study enrolled patients aged 18 to 65 with newly diagnosed hyperthyroidism of under 2 months' duration. Not enrolled were patients with uncontrolled infection, other autoimmune disease, pregnancy or lactation. PBMCs were derived from approximately 10 ml fresh peripheral blood.

This chain joins TRBV5-1 and TRBJ1-5; 9 nucleotides agree with TRBD1. Sequences were obtained from blood. The sequence was collected from a woman aged 18-29 years with Graves' hyperthyroidism. CDR3 DNA: TGCGCCAGTTCCCCCACCGGGACAGGGAATCAGCCCCAGCATTTT. It codes for CASSPTGTGNQPQHF.